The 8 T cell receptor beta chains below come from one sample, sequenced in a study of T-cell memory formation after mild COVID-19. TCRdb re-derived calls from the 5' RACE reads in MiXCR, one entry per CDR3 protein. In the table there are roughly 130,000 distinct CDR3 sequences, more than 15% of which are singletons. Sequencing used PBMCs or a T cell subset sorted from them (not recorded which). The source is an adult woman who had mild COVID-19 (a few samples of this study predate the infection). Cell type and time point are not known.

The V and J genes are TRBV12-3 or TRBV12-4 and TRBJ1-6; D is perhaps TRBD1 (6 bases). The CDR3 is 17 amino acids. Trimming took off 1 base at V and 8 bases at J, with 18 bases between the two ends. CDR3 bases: TGTGCCAGCAGTTTAGGGGTGGGGACACCCTTCGATTCACCCCTCCACTTT. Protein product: CASSLGVGTPFDSPLHF.

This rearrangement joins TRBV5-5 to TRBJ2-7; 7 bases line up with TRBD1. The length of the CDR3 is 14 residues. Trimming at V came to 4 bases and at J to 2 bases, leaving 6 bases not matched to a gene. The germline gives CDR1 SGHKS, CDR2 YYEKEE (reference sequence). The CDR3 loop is CASSRGQATYEQYF. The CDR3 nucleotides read TGTGCCAGCAGCCGCGGACAGGCCACCTACGAGCAGTACTTC.

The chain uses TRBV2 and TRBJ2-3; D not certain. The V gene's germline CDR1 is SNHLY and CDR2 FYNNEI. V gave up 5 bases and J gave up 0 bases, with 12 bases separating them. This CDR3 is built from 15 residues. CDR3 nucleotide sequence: TGTGCCAGCAGTTCCGACGTAGCTAGCACAGATACGCAGTATTTT. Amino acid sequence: CASSSDVASTDTQYF.

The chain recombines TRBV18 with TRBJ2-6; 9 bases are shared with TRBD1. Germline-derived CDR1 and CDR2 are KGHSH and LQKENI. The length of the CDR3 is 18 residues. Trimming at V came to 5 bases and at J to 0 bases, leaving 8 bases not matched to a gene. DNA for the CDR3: TGTGCCAGCTCAAGCCGGGACAGGGTCAGCTCTGGGGCCAACGTCCTGACTTTC. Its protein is CASSSRDRVSSGANVLTF.

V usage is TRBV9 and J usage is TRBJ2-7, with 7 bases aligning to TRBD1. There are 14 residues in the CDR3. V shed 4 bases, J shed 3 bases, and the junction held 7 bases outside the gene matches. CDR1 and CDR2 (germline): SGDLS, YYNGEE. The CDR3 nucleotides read TGTGCCAGCAGCAAATCTACAGGGGACTACGAGCAGTACTTC. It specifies CASSKSTGDYEQYF. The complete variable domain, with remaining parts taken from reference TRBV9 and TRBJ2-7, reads DSGVTQTPKHLITATGQRVTLRCSPRSGDLSVYWYQQSLDQGLQFLIQYYNGEERAKGNILERFSAQQFPDLHSELNLSSLELGDSALYFCASSKSTGDYEQYFGPGTRLTVT.

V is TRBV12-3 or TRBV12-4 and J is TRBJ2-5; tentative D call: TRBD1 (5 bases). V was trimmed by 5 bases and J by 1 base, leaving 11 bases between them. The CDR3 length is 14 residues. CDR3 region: CASSLQATQETQYF. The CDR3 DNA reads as TGTGCCAGCAGTCTACAGGCAACCCAAGAGACCCAGTACTTC.

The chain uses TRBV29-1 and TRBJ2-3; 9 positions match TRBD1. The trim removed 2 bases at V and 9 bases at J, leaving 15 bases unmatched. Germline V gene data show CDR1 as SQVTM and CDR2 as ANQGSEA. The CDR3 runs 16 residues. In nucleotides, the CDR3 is TGCAGCGTTGAACCCCAAACAGGGGGCGGGCGGCCGACGCAGTATTTT. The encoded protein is CSVEPQTGGGRPTQYF.

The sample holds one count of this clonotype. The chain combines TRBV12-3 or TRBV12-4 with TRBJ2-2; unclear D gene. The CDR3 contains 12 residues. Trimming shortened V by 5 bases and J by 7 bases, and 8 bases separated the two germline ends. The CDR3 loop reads CASSPRSGELFF. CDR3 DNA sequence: TGTGCCAGCAGTCCGAGGAGCGGGGAGCTGTTTTTT.